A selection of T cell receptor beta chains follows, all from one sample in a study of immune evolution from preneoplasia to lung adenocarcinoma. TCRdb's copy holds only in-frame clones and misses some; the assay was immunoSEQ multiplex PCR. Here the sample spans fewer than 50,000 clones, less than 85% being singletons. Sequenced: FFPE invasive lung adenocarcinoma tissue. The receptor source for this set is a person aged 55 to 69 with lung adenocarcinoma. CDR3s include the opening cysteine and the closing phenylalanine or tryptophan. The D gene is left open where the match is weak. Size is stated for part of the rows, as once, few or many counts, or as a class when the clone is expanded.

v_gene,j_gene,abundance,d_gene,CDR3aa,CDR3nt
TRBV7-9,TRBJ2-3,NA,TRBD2,CASSLSGRVGDTQYF,TGTGCCAGCAGCTTAAGCGGGAGGGTCGGAGATACGCAGTATTTT
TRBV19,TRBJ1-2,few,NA,CASSIWGANYGYTF,TGTGCCAGTAGTATCTGGGGAGCGAACTATGGCTACACCTTC
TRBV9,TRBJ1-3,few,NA,CASSAGWKPGNTIYF,TGTGCCAGCAGCGCCGGGTGGAAGCCTGGAAACACCATATATTTT
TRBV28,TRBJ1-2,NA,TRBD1,CASSLPTGMDRYTF,TGTGCCAGCAGTTTACCGACAGGGATGGATCGCTACACCTTC
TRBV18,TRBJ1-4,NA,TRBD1,CASSPNRGDEKLFF,TGTGCCAGCTCACCCAACAGGGGGGATGAAAAACTGTTTTTT
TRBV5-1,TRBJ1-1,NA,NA,CASSPSRGGLNTEAFF,TGCGCCAGCAGCCCCTCCCGGGGAGGGCTGAACACTGAAGCTTTCTTT
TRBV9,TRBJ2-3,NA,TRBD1,CASSTGTGQLTDTQYF,TGTGCCAGCAGCACAGGGACAGGGCAACTCACAGATACGCAGTATTTT
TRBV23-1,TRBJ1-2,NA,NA,CASSKIDVVGIYGYTF,TGCGCCAGCAGTAAGATAGACGTGGTTGGAATATATGGCTACACCTTC
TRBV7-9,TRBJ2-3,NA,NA,CASSLEGSWVADTQYF,TGTGCCAGCAGCTTAGAAGGGAGTTGGGTAGCAGATACGCAGTATTTT
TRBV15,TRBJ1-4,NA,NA,CATSRVPSEKLFF,TGTGCCACCAGCAGAGTACCCTCCGAAAAACTGTTTTTT
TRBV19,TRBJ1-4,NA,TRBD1,CASSPRQGDQKLFF,TGTGCCAGTAGTCCGCGACAGGGTGATCAAAAACTGTTTTTT
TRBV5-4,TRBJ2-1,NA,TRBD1,CASSLGDSPEFF,TGTGCCAGCAGCTTGGGGGACAGTCCTGAGTTCTTC
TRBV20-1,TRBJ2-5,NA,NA,CSVHPRETQYF,TGCAGTGTACACCCAAGAGAGACCCAGTACTTC
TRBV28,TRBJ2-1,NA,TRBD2,CASTSRWTSLYNEQFF,TGTGCCAGCACCTCCCGATGGACTAGCCTTTACAATGAGCAGTTCTTC
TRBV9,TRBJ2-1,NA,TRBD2,CASSVATSGRGGGEQFF,TGTGCCAGCAGCGTAGCTACTAGCGGGAGGGGGGGTGGTGAGCAGTTCTTC
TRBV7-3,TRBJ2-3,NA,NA,CASSLGADTQYF,TGTGCCAGCAGCTTAGGTGCAGATACGCAGTATTTT
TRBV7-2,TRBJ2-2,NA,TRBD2,CASSFSGRTGELFF,TGTGCCAGCAGCTTTAGCGGGAGGACCGGGGAGCTGTTTTTT
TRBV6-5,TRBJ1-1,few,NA,CASSYGEDTEAFF,TGTGCCAGCAGTTACGGTGAGGACACTGAAGCTTTCTTT
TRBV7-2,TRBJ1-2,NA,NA,CASSLDISGNRYTF,TGTGCCAGCAGCTTGGATATATCGGGGAATCGCTACACCTTC
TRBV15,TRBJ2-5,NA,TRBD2,CATSTPGTSGRWRETQYF,TGTGCCACCAGCACCCCCGGGACTAGCGGGAGATGGCGGGAGACCCAGTACTTC
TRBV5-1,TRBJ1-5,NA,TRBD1,CASSLGTADSNQPQHF,TGCGCCAGCAGCCTAGGGACAGCTGATAGCAATCAGCCCCAGCATTTT
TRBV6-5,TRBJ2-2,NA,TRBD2,CASRPGTSGPGELFF,TGTGCCAGCAGACCCGGGACTAGCGGCCCCGGGGAGCTGTTTTTT
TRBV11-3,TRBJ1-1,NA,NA,CATSRAQLGGTEAFF,TGTGCCACCAGCCGAGCGCAATTAGGGGGCACTGAAGCTTTCTTT
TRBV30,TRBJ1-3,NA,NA,CAWSSLDGRSGNTIYF,TGTGCCTGGAGTTCCCTGGACGGGCGCTCTGGAAACACCATATATTTT
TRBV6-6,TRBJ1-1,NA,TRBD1,CASSYHLTGTTEAFF,TGTGCCAGCAGTTACCATTTGACAGGGACCACTGAAGCTTTCTTT
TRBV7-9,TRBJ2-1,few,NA,CASSPAGGPYNEQFF,TGTGCCAGCAGCCCCGCCGGGGGCCCCTACAATGAGCAGTTCTTC
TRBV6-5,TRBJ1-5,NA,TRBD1,CASRGTVNQPQHF,TGTGCCAGCAGGGGGACAGTCAATCAGCCCCAGCATTTT
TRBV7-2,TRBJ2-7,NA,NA,CASSASLRQSYEQYF,TGTGCCAGCAGCGCTTCCCTCCGACAGTCCTACGAGCAGTACTTC
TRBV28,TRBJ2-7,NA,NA,CASSLHLFDGPLGF,TGTGCCAGCAGTTTACACCTCTTTGACGGCCCATTGGGCTTC
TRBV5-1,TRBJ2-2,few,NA,CASSRTPTGELFF,TGCGCCAGCAGCCGCACCCCCACCGGGGAGCTGTTTTTT
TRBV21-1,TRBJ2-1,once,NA,CASSSTSTAEQFF,TGTGCCAGCAGCTCTACTTCAACGGCGGAGCAGTTCTTC
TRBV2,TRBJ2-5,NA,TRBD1,CASQGDGPRETQYF,TGTGCCAGCCAGGGGGATGGGCCCCGGGAGACCCAGTACTTC
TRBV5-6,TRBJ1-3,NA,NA,CASSFKRAVSGNTIYF,TGTGCCAGCAGCTTTAAACGGGCAGTCTCTGGAAACACCATATATTTT
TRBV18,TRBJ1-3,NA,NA,CASSPISGNTIYF,TGTGCCAGCTCACCTATCTCTGGAAACACCATATATTTT
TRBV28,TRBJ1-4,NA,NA,CASRGGGPKEKLFF,TGTGCCAGCAGAGGGGGGGGACCCAAGGAAAAACTGTTTTTT
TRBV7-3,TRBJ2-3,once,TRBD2,CASSLGTSNTDTQYF,TGTGCCAGCAGCTTAGGGACTAGCAACACAGATACGCAGTATTTT
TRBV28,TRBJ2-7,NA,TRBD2,CASRTAGGSYEQYF,TGTGCCAGCAGGACAGCGGGAGGATCCTACGAGCAGTACTTC
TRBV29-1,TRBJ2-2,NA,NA,CSVDSGARTGELFF,TGCAGCGTTGATTCCGGGGCGCGCACCGGGGAGCTGTTTTTT
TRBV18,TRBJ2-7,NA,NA,CASSPAADYEQYF,TGTGCCAGCTCACCAGCAGCCGACTACGAGCAGTACTTC
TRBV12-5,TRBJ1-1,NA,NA,CASGFEGAAEAFF,TGTGCTAGTGGTTTTGAAGGGGCCGCTGAAGCTTTCTTT
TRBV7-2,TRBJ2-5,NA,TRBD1,CASSPNRGRETQYF,TGTGCCAGCAGCCCTAACAGGGGGCGGGAGACCCAGTACTTC
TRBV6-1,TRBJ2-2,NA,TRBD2,CASSEARVTGGAELFF,TGTGCCAGCAGTGAAGCTAGAGTAACGGGAGGCGCGGAGCTGTTTTTT
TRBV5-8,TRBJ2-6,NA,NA,CASSSARSGANVLTF,TGTGCCAGCAGCTCGGCCCGCTCTGGGGCCAACGTCCTGACTTTC
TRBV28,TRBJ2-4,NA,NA,CASSLSGAKSIQYF,TGTGCCAGCAGTTTATCAGGGGCAAAAAGCATTCAGTACTTC
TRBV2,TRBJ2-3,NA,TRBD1,CGSTGGYGDTQYF,TGTGGTTCGACAGGGGGCTATGGGGATACGCAGTATTTT
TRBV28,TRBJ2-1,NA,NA,CASSFNRVSKFF,TGTGCCAGCAGTTTTAACCGTGTGAGCAAGTTCTTC
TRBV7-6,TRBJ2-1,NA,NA,CASSGWATYGGNEQFF,TGTGCCAGCAGCGGGTGGGCCACCTACGGGGGCAATGAGCAGTTCTTC
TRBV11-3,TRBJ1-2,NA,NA,CASSFRAGDQSYGYTF,TGTGCCAGCAGCTTCCGAGCTGGGGACCAGAGCTATGGCTACACCTTC
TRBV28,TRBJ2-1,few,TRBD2,CASSSPSGRRNEQFF,TGTGCCAGCAGTTCTCCTAGCGGGAGGAGGAATGAGCAGTTCTTC
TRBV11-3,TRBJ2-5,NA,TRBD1,CASSSGGQEQETQYF,TGTGCCAGCAGCTCAGGGGGACAGGAACAAGAGACCCAGTACTTC
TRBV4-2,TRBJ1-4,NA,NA,CASSQDSGTVYEKLFF,TGTGCCAGCAGCCAAGATTCCGGGACGGTTTATGAAAAACTGTTTTTT
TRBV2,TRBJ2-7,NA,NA,CASSYTEDEQYF,TGTGCCAGCAGTTACACAGAAGACGAGCAGTACTTC
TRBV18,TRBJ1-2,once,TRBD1,CASSLQGARTYGYTF,TGTGCCAGCTCACTTCAGGGGGCCAGGACATATGGCTACACCTTC
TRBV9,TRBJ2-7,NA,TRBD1,CASSVGDSPYEQYF,TGTGCCAGCAGCGTGGGGGACAGTCCCTACGAGCAGTACTTC
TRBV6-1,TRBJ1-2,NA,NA,CASSERGQRPDYGYTF,TGTGCCAGCAGTGAAAGAGGGCAGCGCCCCGACTATGGCTACACCTTC
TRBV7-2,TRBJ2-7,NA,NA,CASRLNQGGSYEQYF,TGTGCCAGCAGGCTCAACCAAGGGGGGAGCTACGAGCAGTACTTC
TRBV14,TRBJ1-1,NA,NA,CASSPLLMNTEAFF,TGTGCCAGCAGCCCACTCCTCATGAACACTGAAGCTTTCTTT